Below are 6 T cell receptor beta chains sequenced from a single sample in a study of preoperative IRX-2 immunotherapy in early breast cancer. The treatment is: preoperative locoregional IRX-2 cytokine immunotherapy. Method: immunoSEQ multiplex PCR; TCRdb's copy keeps in-frame clones and lacks some. The table lists 43,000 or so clones, about 95% of them singletons, with 1.6% in the top ten. The sequenced sample was tumor tissue, obtained after IRX-2 immunotherapy. All receptors come from a human donor with breast cancer.

The genes are TRBV18 and TRBJ2-5; 10 bases fit TRBD2. Germline values: CDR1 KGHSH, CDR2 LQKENI. This CDR3 contains 17 residues. V lost 1 base and J lost 2; bases outside the gene matches: 7. The CDR3 loop is CASSPRVAGGFQETQYF. The CDR3 DNA is TGTGCCAGCTCACCACGAGTAGCGGGGGGATTTCAAGAGACCCAGTACTTC.

The CDR3 DNA is TGTGCCAGCCACTACAGGAATCGCTATGGCTACACCTTC. It encodes CASHYRNRYGYTF. V and J are TRBV28 and TRBJ1-2; weak D call: TRBD1 (5 bases). CDR3 size: 13 residues. Deletions cut 8 bases from V and 4 bases from J, with 14 bases between. CDR1 is MDHEN, CDR2 SYDVKM, per germline.

The V call is TRBV27, the J call TRBJ2-3, with 8 bases fitting TRBD1. The CDR3 has 13 amino acids. V shed 3 bases and J 8 bases; nucleotides not matched to a gene: 4. Germline V lookup: CDR1 MNHEY, CDR2 SMNVEV (reference sequence). This chain's CDR3 is CASSFQGAGTQYF. The CDR3 region has the DNA TGTGCCAGCAGTTTCCAGGGGGCAGGTACGCAGTATTTT.

This clone occurred once. V is TRBV5-1 and J is TRBJ2-2, with D possibly TRBD1 on 7 matching bases. Germline values: CDR1 SGHRS, CDR2 YFSETQ. The germline V and J ends were trimmed by 3 bases and 6 bases, with 15 bases remaining between them. CDR3 length: 15 residues. The CDR3 reads CASSSSQGGAGELFF. Here the CDR3 DNA reads TGCGCCAGCAGCTCATCTCAGGGGGGAGCCGGGGAGCTGTTTTTT.

CDR3 bases: TGTGCCAGCTCCCCCCTAGGGGAGAGGGGCACTGAAGCTTTCTTT. Its protein product is CASSPLGERGTEAFF. The J gene is TRBJ1-1, the V gene TRBV7-9, with D possibly being TRBD1 (5 bases). This CDR3 comprises 15 residues. V lost 8 bases to trimming and J lost 4 bases, with 20 bases between them. CDR1 and CDR2 from the germline V gene are SEHNR and FQNEAQ (reference sequence).

This clone was picked up one time. The chain uses TRBV6-1 and TRBJ2-2; the D call may be TRBD1 or TRBD2 (5 bases each). This CDR3 is 18 amino acids long. V shed 1 base and J shed 7 bases, with 22 bases lying between them. The V gene's germline CDR1 is MNHNS and CDR2 SASEGT. CDR3 coding DNA: TGTGCCAGCAGTGAAGTGTGGACGGGGAAGGGGTACTACGGGGAGCTGTTTTTT. Its translation is CASSEVWTGKGYYGELFF.